Described below is a single T cell receptor (beta chain) sequence and its context. In the original processing: Nucleated cell counts were estimated from reference gene primer amplification. Using immunoSEQ multiplex PCR, the repertoire was profiled, and TCRdb retains in-frame clones only, with some absent. V and J calls and clone size are given by that table; D and trimming were obtained from the DNA. The table has approximately 170,000 clones, over 70% seen once; the top ten hold about 3.5%. V gave up 5 bases and J gave up 6 bases, with 13 bases separating them. This CDR3 is built from 13 residues. CDR1 is MDHEN, CDR2 SYDVKM, per germline. Recruitment covered 20 to 25 US areas and drew participants whose ages spanned roughly 18 to 100 years. This entry comes from a study of blood T cell repertoires in COVID-19. Background on the study: Both acute and convalescent COVID-19 samples were obtained from the United States, Italy and Spain. Sample material is recorded as cDNA or gDNA derived from T cells, B-cell-depleted T cells, or PBMCs.

The rearrangement joins TRBV28 to TRBJ1-1; D gene ambiguous. The sequence derives from a woman in her forties or fifties in a cohort exposed to, infected with or recovered from COVID-19 (not recorded which). The source material was PBMCs or T cells enriched from blood (not recorded which). The CDR3: CASSLAKRAEAFF. In DNA form, the CDR3 reads TGTGCCAGCAGTCTAGCCAAGAGAGCTGAAGCTTTCTTT. The whole variable domain, remainder taken from reference TRBV28 and TRBJ1-1, is DVKVTQSSRYLVKRTGEKVFLECVQDMDHENMFWYRQDPGLGLRLIYFSYDVKMKEKGDIPEGYSVSREKKERFSLILESASTNQTSMYLCASSLAKRAEAFFGQGTRLTVV.